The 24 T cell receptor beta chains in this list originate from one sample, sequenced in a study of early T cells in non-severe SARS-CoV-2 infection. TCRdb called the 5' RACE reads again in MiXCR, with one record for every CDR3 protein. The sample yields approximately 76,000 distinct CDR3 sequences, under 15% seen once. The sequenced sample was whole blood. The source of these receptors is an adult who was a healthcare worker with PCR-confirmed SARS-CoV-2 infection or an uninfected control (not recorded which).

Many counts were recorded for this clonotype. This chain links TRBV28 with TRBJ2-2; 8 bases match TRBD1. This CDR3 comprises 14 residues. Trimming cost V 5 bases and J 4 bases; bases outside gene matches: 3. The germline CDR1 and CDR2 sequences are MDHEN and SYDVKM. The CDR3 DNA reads TGTGCCAGCAGTACCGGGACAGGCACCGGGGAGCTGTTTTTT. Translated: CASSTGTGTGELFF.

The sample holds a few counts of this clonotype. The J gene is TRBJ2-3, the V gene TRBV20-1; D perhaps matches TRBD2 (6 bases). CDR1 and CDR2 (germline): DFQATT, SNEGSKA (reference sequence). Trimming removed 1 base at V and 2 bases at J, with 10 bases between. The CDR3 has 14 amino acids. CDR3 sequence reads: CSARAGEYTDTQYF. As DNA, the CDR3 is TGCAGTGCTAGAGCGGGAGAATACACAGATACGCAGTATTTT.

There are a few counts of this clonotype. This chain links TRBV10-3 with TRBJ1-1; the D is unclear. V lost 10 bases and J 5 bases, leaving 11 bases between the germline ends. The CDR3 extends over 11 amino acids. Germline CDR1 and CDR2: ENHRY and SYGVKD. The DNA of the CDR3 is TGTGCCACCCTCACTGGGACTGAAGCTTTCTTT. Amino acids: CATLTGTEAFF.

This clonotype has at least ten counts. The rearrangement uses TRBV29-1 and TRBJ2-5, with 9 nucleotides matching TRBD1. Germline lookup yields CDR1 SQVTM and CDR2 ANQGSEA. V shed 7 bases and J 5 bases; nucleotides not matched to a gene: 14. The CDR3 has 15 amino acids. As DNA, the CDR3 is TGCAGCGGCCGGAGCACAGGGGGCGTCGCGGAGACCCAGTACTTC. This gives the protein CSGRSTGGVAETQYF.

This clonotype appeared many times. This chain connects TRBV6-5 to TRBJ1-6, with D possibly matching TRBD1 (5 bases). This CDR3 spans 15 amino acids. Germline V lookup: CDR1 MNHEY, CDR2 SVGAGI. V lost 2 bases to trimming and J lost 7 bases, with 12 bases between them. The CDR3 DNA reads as TGTGCCAGCAGTTACAGTGGCAGGGACAATTCACCCCTCCACTTT. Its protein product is CASSYSGRDNSPLHF.

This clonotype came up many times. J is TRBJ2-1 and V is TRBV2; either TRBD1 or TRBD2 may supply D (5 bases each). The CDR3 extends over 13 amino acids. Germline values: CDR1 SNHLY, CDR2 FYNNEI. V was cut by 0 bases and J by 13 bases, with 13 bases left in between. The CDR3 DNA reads TGTGCCAGCAGTGAAGCGCTTCAGAGGGGCCAGTTCTTC. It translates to CASSEALQRGQFF.

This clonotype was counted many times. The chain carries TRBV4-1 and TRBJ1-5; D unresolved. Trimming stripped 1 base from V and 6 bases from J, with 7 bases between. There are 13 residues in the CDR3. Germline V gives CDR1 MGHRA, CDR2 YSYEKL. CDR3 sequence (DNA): TGCGCCAGCAGCCAAGTCGAGGGTCAGCCCCAGCATTTT. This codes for CASSQVEGQPQHF.

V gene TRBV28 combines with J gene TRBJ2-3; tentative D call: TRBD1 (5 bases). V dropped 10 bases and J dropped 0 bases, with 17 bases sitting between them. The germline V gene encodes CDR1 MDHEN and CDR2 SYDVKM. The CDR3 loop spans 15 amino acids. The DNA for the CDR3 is TGTGCCACCATGACAGCCCAGCCCAGCACAGATACGCAGTATTTT. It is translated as CATMTAQPSTDTQYF.

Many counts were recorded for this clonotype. The CDR3 is CASSNTGTSRYEQYF. CDR3 sequence (DNA): TGTGCCAGTAGTAACACCGGGACTAGCAGATACGAGCAGTACTTC. The rearrangement links TRBV19 to TRBJ2-7, with TRBD2 matching 9 bases. The CDR3 has 15 residues. Germline assignment: CDR1 LNHDA and CDR2 SQIVND (reference sequence). Germline trimming cut 4 bases from V and 4 bases from J; bases unmatched to any gene: 8.

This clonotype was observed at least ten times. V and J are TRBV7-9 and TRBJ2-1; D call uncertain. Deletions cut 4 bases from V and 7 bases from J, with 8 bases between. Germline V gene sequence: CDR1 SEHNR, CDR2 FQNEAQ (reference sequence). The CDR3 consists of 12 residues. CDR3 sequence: CASSSSWNEQFF. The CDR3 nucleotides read TGTGCCAGCAGCTCTAGTTGGAATGAGCAGTTCTTC.

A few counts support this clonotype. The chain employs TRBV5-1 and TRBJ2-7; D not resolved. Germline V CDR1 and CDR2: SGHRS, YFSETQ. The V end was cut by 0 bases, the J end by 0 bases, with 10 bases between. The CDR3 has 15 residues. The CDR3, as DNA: TGCGCCAGCAGCTTGGCACCCGCGAGCTCCTACGAGCAGTACTTC. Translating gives CASSLAPASSYEQYF.

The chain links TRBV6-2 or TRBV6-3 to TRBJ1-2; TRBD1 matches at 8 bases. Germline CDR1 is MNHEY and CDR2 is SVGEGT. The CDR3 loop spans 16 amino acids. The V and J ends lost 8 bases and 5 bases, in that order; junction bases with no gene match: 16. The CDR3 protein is CASGRSGTGVVYGYTF. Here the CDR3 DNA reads TGTGCCAGCGGTCGCTCCGGGACAGGAGTAGTATATGGCTACACCTTC.

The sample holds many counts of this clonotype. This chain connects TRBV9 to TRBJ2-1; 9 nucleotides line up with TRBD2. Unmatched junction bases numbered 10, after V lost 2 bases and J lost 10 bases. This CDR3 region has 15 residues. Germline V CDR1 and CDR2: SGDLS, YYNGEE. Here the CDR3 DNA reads TGTGCCAGCAGCGTTAAAGCGGGGGGAGGTAGAGAGCAGTTCTTC. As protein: CASSVKAGGGREQFF.

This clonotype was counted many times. CDR3 DNA: TGTGCCAGCACCCCCGTATCCGAGACATGGGTCACCGGGGAGCTGTTTTTT. The encoded protein is CASTPVSETWVTGELFF. This sequence joins TRBV28 and TRBJ2-2, with no clear D. The CDR3 totals 17 residues. Germline loops: CDR1 MDHEN, CDR2 SYDVKM. V lost 7 bases and J lost 4, with 22 bases in between. Using reference TRBV28 and TRBJ2-2 for the parts outside the CDR3, the full variable domain is DVKVTQSSRYLVKRTGEKVFLECVQDMDHENMFWYRQDPGLGLRLIYFSYDVKMKEKGDIPEGYSVSREKKERFSLILESASTNQTSMYLCASTPVSETWVTGELFFGEGSRLTVL.

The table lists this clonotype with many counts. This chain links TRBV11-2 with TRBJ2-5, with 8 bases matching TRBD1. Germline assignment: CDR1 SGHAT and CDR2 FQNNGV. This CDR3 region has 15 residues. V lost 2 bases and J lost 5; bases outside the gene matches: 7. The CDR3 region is CASSLTQGAMETQYF. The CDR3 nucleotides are TGTGCCAGCAGCTTAACGCAGGGGGCTATGGAGACCCAGTACTTC.

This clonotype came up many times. CDR3 loop: CASSIRQGSDTQYF. In nucleotides, the CDR3 is TGTGCCAGCAGTATCCGACAGGGGTCGGATACGCAGTATTTT. This rearrangement joins TRBV28 to TRBJ2-3; 8 bases agree with TRBD1. The CDR3 is 14 amino acids. Trimming took 5 bases from V and 6 from J; bases not matched to a gene: 7. Germline V gene data show CDR1 as MDHEN and CDR2 as SYDVKM.

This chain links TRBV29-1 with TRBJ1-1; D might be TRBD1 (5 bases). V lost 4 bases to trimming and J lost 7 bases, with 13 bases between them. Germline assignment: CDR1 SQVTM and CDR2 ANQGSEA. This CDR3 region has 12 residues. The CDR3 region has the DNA TGCAGCGTTGGGGGGTTTACTATTGAAGCTTTCTTT. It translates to CSVGGFTIEAFF.

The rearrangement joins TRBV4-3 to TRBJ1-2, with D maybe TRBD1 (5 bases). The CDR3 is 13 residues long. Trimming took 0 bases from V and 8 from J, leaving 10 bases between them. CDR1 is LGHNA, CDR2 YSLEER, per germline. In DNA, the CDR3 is TGCGCCAGCAGCCAAGATCCAGGGTACGGCTACACCTTC. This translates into CASSQDPGYGYTF.

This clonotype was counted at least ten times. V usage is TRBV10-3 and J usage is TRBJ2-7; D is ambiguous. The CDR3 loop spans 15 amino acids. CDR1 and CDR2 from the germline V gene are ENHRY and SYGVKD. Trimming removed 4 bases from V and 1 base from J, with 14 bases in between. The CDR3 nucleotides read TGTGCCATCAGTGGGCCTAAGATCGGGTCCTACGAGCAGTACTTC. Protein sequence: CAISGPKIGSYEQYF.

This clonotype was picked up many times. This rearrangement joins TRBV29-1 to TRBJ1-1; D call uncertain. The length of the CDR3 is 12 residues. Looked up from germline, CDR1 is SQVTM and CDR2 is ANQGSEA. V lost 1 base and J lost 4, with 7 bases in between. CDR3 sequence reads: CSVEGGTTEAFF. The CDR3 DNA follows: TGCAGCGTTGAAGGCGGTACCACTGAAGCTTTCTTT.

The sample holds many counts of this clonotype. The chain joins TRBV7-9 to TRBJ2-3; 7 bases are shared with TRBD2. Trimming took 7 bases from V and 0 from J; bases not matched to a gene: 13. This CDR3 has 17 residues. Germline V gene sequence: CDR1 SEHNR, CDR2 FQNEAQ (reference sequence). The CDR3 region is CASTSVGGRASTDTQYF. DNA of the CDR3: TGTGCCAGCACCTCTGTGGGCGGGAGAGCTAGCACAGATACGCAGTATTTT.

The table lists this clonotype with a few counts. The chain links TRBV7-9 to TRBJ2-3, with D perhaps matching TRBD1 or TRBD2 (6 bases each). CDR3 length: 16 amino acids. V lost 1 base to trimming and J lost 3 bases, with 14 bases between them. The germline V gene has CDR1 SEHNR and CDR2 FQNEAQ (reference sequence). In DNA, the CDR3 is TGTGCCAGCAGCTTAGGGGGGGCCAGGAATACAGATACGCAGTATTTT. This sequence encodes CASSLGGARNTDTQYF.

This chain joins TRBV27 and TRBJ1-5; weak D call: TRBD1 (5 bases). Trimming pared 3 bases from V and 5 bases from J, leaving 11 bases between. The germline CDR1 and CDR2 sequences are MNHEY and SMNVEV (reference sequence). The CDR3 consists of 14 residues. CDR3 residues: CASSFRQGHQPQHF. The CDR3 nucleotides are TGTGCCAGCAGTTTCCGCCAGGGTCATCAGCCCCAGCATTTT.

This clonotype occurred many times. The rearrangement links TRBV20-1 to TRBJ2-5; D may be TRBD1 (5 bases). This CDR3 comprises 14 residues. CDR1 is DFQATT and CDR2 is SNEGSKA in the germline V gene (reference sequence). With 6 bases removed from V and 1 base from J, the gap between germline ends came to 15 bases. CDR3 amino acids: CSAPAGKPQETQYF. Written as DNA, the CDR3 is TGCAGTGCCCCAGCAGGGAAACCCCAAGAGACCCAGTACTTC.